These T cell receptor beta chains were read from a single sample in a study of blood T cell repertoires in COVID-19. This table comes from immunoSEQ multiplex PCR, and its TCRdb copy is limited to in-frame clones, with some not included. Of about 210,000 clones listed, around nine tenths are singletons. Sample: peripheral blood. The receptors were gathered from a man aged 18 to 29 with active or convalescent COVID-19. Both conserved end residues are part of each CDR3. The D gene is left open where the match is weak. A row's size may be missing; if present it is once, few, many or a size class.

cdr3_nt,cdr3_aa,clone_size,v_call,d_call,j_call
TGTGCCAGCAGCCCCCTTTGGCGGGAGGGCGACACCGGGGAGCTGTTTTTT,CASSPLWREGDTGELFF,NA,TRBV3-1/TRBV3-2,TRBD2,TRBJ2-2
TGTGCCTGGAGCAGTGGGAGGGTTGAACAGCCCCAGCATTTT,CAWSSGRVEQPQHF,NA,TRBV30,NA,TRBJ1-5
TGTGCCGGTAATACAGGGTCTTGGGGCTACACCTTC,CAGNTGSWGYTF,NA,TRBV30,NA,TRBJ1-2
TGTGCCAGCAGCTCACAGGGGGGCACTGAAGCTTTCTTT,CASSSQGGTEAFF,few,TRBV5-8,TRBD1,TRBJ1-1
TGTGCCAGCAGTTTCCTGGGGGGGGCTCAGGGTGGCTACACCTTC,CASSFLGGAQGGYTF,NA,TRBV2,NA,TRBJ1-2
TGTGCCAGCAGCCCCAGGGTAACTAATGAAAAACTGTTTTTT,CASSPRVTNEKLFF,NA,TRBV5-8,NA,TRBJ1-4
TGTGCCAGCAGCGTAGGTGGAGCGGGGGGACTCAACCAAGAGACCCAGTACTTC,CASSVGGAGGLNQETQYF,NA,TRBV9,TRBD2,TRBJ2-5
TGTGCCAGCAGCCAAGATGGACAGATCTACGAGCAGTACTTC,CASSQDGQIYEQYF,NA,TRBV4-2,NA,TRBJ2-7
TGTGCCAGCAGCTTAGGGCACCCTGGAAACACCATATATTTT,CASSLGHPGNTIYF,NA,TRBV7-8,NA,TRBJ1-3
TGTGCCAGCAGCTTAGCGCTCAATCCGCGGAGCTACGAGCAGTACTTC,CASSLALNPRSYEQYF,few,TRBV7-9,NA,TRBJ2-7
TGTGCCAGCAGCTTGGGACTGGTGACCTACGAGCAGTACTTC,CASSLGLVTYEQYF,few,TRBV5-4,NA,TRBJ2-7
TGTGCCAGCAGCCAACAGGGGTCCCACGAGACCCAGTACTTC,CASSQQGSHETQYF,NA,TRBV11-2,TRBD1,TRBJ2-5
TGTGCCAGCAGCTCCACAGGGAACACTGAAGCTTTCTTT,CASSSTGNTEAFF,NA,TRBV7-8,NA,TRBJ1-1
TGCGCCAGCAGCCAAGACAGGGGGGATCTCGGAGAGACCCAGTACTTC,CASSQDRGDLGETQYF,NA,TRBV4-3,NA,TRBJ2-5
TGTGCCAGTAGTATATTTGCGGGTAATAGCAATCAGCCCCAGCATTTT,CASSIFAGNSNQPQHF,NA,TRBV19,NA,TRBJ1-5
TGTGCCAGTAGTTGGGCAGCTCCGTACCAAGAGACCCAGTACTTC,CASSWAAPYQETQYF,NA,TRBV19,NA,TRBJ2-5
TGTGCCAGTAGTATTGGGGGGGACTACACAGATACGCAGTATTTT,CASSIGGDYTDTQYF,NA,TRBV19,TRBD2,TRBJ2-3
TGTGCCAGCAGCGGGACAGGGCAAACCTACGAGCAGTACTTC,CASSGTGQTYEQYF,NA,TRBV6-2/TRBV6-3,TRBD1,TRBJ2-7
TGCGCCAGCAGCCCCCAGGGGAACACAGATACGCAGTATTTT,CASSPQGNTDTQYF,NA,TRBV5-1,NA,TRBJ2-3
TGTGCCAGCAGTTCCCTCCAGCGGATGACCACCTACGAGCAGTACTTC,CASSSLQRMTTYEQYF,NA,TRBV6-2/TRBV6-3,NA,TRBJ2-7
TGCAGCGCCAAGACAGACACCTACGAGCAGTACTTC,CSAKTDTYEQYF,NA,TRBV29-1,NA,TRBJ2-7
TGCGCCAGCAGCCATTTTGGGCAGGGGGCACCGATATCCACCTACGAGCAGTACTTC,CASSHFGQGAPISTYEQYF,NA,TRBV4-1,TRBD1,TRBJ2-7
TGTGCCAGCAGCCACGGAGGCGAGCAGTACTTC,CASSHGGEQYF,NA,TRBV11-2,NA,TRBJ2-7
TGTGCCAGCAGCGGAGAGGGGACAGTTAACTACAATGAGCAGTTCTTC,CASSGEGTVNYNEQFF,NA,TRBV9,TRBD1,TRBJ2-1